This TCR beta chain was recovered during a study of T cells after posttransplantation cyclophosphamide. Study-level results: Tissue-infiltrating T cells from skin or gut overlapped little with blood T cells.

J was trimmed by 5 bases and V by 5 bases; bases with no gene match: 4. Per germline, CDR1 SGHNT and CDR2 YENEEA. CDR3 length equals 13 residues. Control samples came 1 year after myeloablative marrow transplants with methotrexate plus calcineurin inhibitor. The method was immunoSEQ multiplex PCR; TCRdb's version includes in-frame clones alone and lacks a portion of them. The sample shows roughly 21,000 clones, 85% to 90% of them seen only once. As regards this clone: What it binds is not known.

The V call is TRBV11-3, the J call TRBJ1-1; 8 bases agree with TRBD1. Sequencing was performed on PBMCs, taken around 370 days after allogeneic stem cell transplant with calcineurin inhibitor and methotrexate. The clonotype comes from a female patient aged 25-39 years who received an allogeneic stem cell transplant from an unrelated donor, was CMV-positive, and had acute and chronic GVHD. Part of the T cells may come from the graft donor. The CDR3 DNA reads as TGTGCCAGCAGCCCCAGGGGGCAGACTGAAGCTTTCTTT. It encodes CASSPRGQTEAFF.